Listed below are T cell receptor beta chains from one sample, sequenced in a study of blood T cell repertoires in COVID-19. The table came from immunoSEQ multiplex PCR; TCRdb's copy has only in-frame clones and leaves some out. This repertoire shows some 50,000 clones, roughly four fifths found once; its top ten account for less than 9.5%. Sequencing was carried out using peripheral blood. These receptors originate from a man aged 35 to 55 with acute or convalescent COVID-19. The CDR3 runs from the conserved cysteine through the conserved F or W. Each record gives: D gene, J gene, V gene, clone size, CDR3 length, CDR3 protein, CDR3 DNA. The D gene is left open where the match is weak. Not all rows give a size; the values are once, few, many and, for expanded clones, a class.

>NA|TRBJ1-1|TRBV18|NA|14
CASSPQTLNTEAFF
TGTGCCAGCTCACCCCAGACTCTGAACACTGAAGCTTTCTTT
>NA|TRBJ1-2|TRBV6-5|NA|14
CASRFGGISYGYTF
TGTGCCAGCAGATTTGGAGGAATCTCTTATGGCTACACCTTC
>NA|TRBJ1-1|TRBV30|NA|13
CAWSRTGNTEAFF
TGTGCCTGGAGTCGGACGGGAAACACTGAAGCTTTCTTT
>TRBD1|TRBJ2-2|TRBV5-1|NA|15
CASTPGQGDTGELFF
TGCGCCAGCACACCGGGACAGGGGGACACCGGGGAGCTGTTTTTT
>TRBD1|TRBJ1-1|TRBV18|once|15
CASSPMTGDGTEAFF
TGTGCCAGCTCACCAATGACAGGGGATGGGACTGAAGCTTTCTTT
>NA|TRBJ1-2|TRBV5-1|NA|14
CASSQTGDNYGYTF
TGCGCCAGCAGCCAGACAGGTGATAACTATGGCTACACCTTC
>NA|TRBJ1-3|TRBV6-5|NA|16
CASSYDYGVTGNTIYF
TGTGCCAGCAGTTATGACTACGGAGTTACTGGAAACACCATATATTTT
>TRBD1|TRBJ1-1|TRBV11-2|NA|18
CASSFRGQERTPNTEAFF
TGTGCCAGCAGCTTCCGGGGACAGGAACGAACTCCGAACACTGAAGCTTTCTTT
>TRBD2|TRBJ2-3|TRBV24-1|NA|16
CATSDPSGGATDTQYF
TGTGCCACCAGTGATCCCAGCGGGGGGGCGACAGATACGCAGTATTTT
>TRBD2|TRBJ2-1|TRBV6-4|NA|14
CASSGLAGGNEQFF
TGTGCCAGCAGTGGACTAGCGGGGGGCAATGAGCAGTTCTTC
>NA|TRBJ2-3|TRBV7-8|NA|16
CASSLNAGHFTDTQYF
TGTGCCAGCAGCTTAAATGCAGGACACTTCACAGATACGCAGTATTTT
>TRBD1|TRBJ1-1|TRBV12-3/TRBV12-4|NA|12
CASSLGTGGAFF
TGTGCCAGCAGTCTGGGGACAGGGGGCGCTTTCTTT
>TRBD1|TRBJ1-5|TRBV5-1|NA|14
CASSLTGGDQPQHF
TGCGCCAGCAGCTTGACAGGGGGGGATCAGCCCCAGCATTTT
>NA|TRBJ2-3|TRBV24-1|NA|12
CATRGAGDTQYF
TGTGCCACCAGAGGAGCTGGGGATACGCAGTATTTT
>TRBD1|TRBJ2-1|TRBV9|NA|16
CASSAQGARTYNEQFF
TGTGCCAGCAGCGCCCAGGGGGCCCGTACCTACAATGAGCAGTTCTTC
>TRBD1|TRBJ2-7|TRBV4-3|NA|15
CASSQSGQGRNEQYF
TGCGCCAGCAGCCAGTCGGGACAGGGGCGTAACGAGCAGTACTTC
>TRBD1|TRBJ1-4|TRBV11-2|NA|15
CASSPGQGTNEKLFF
TGTGCCAGCAGCCCGGGACAGGGTACTAATGAAAAACTGTTTTTT
>TRBD1|TRBJ1-2|TRBV18|NA|19
CASSLQLPGQGPINYGYTF
TGTGCCAGCTCACTACAATTACCGGGACAGGGGCCGATTAACTATGGCTACACCTTC
>TRBD2|TRBJ2-7|TRBV10-2|NA|13
CASSSGGAGEQYF
TGCGCCAGCAGTAGCGGGGGGGCAGGCGAGCAGTACTTC
>NA|TRBJ1-6|TRBV6-5|NA|14
CASRVAGHNSPLHF
TGTGCCAGCAGGGTGGCAGGGCATAATTCACCCCTCCACTTT
>NA|TRBJ2-7|TRBV30|NA|12
CAWSTGSHEQYF
TGTGCCTGGAGTACAGGGTCCCACGAGCAGTACTTC
>TRBD1|TRBJ1-5|TRBV5-1|NA|15
CASSAGQGDNQPQHF
TGCGCCAGCAGCGCGGGACAGGGGGACAATCAGCCCCAGCATTTT
>TRBD1|TRBJ2-4|TRBV28|NA|15
CASSSPTGGKNIQYF
TGTGCCAGCAGTTCCCCGACAGGGGGTAAGAACATTCAGTACTTC
>TRBD2|TRBJ2-3|TRBV2|NA|14
CASNGLAGRDTQYF
TGTGCCAGCAACGGACTAGCGGGAAGAGATACGCAGTATTTT
>NA|TRBJ1-4|TRBV5-1|NA|15
CASSLLGSTNEKLFF
TGCGCCAGCAGCTTGCTGGGGAGCACTAATGAAAAACTGTTTTTT
>TRBD2|TRBJ2-1|TRBV6-5|NA|15
CASHYSTSGGSEQFF
TGTGCCAGCCATTACTCGACTAGCGGGGGTTCTGAGCAGTTCTTC
>NA|TRBJ1-1|TRBV6-5|NA|13
CASSYGVGRGAFF
TGTGCCAGCAGTTACGGTGTGGGCAGGGGAGCTTTCTTT
>NA|TRBJ2-5|TRBV30|NA|13
CAWSGGFGETQYF
TGTGCCTGGAGTGGCGGGTTTGGAGAGACCCAGTACTTC
>TRBD1|TRBJ2-1|TRBV28|NA|12
CASTRQGYEQFF
TGTGCCAGCACCAGACAGGGGTATGAGCAGTTCTTC
>TRBD1|TRBJ2-1|TRBV4-1|NA|19
CASSQERGGRTGGGNEQFF
TGCGCCAGCAGCCAAGAAAGGGGAGGCAGGACAGGGGGCGGAAATGAGCAGTTCTTC
>NA|TRBJ1-2|TRBV19|NA|12
CASSLDRGGYTF
TGTGCCAGTAGTCTCGATCGGGGTGGCTACACCTTC
>NA|TRBJ1-2|TRBV10-3|NA|14
CATQTQQGNYGYTF
TGTGCCACTCAAACGCAACAGGGTAACTATGGCTACACCTTC
>TRBD1|TRBJ1-1|TRBV3-1/TRBV3-2|NA|14
CASSQRDSRTEAFF
TGTGCCAGCAGCCAAAGGGACAGCCGAACTGAAGCTTTCTTT
>NA|TRBJ2-2|TRBV9|once|13
CASSVERGRELFF
TGTGCCAGCAGCGTAGAACGGGGTAGGGAGCTGTTTTTT